These 11 T cell receptor beta chains came from one sample sequenced in a study of T cell repertoires in cytomegalovirus infection. Each CDR3 protein gets one entry after TCRdb re-called the reads with MiXCR. The sample yields roughly 720,000 distinct CDR3 sequences, 35% seen once. The specimen was PBMCs. These receptors were taken from a human donor in good health (CMV status not recorded). Some clones in this sample may be carry-over from other donors' samples.

This clonotype came up many times. CDR3 in amino acids: CASSPSGAGSPYEQYF. The CDR3 DNA is TGTGCCAGCAGCCCCTCCGGAGCGGGAAGTCCCTACGAGCAGTACTTC. The rearrangement links TRBV7-8 to TRBJ2-7; 7 nucleotides align to TRBD2. Germline-derived CDR1 and CDR2 are SGHVS and FQNEAQ. J gave up 2 bases and V 5 bases, and 12 bases lay outside the gene matches. The CDR3 is 16 amino acids.

V usage is TRBV9 and J usage is TRBJ1-6, with D unresolved. This CDR3 has 14 amino acids. Germline CDR1 is SGDLS and CDR2 is YYNGEE. Trimming pared 3 bases from V and 7 bases from J, leaving 11 bases between. The CDR3 reads CASSGRTGNSPLHF. For the CDR3, the DNA is TGTGCCAGCAGCGGACGGACGGGAAATTCACCCCTCCACTTT.

Turning to this clonotype: At one of its ends the junction is not consistent with the germline gene, which may arise from a read error. V gene TRBV28 combines with J gene TRBJ1-1; the D gene is possibly TRBD1 (6 bases). Germline CDR1 and CDR2: MDHEN and SYDVKM. The CDR3 runs to 13 residues. The CDR3 DNA reads TGTGCCAGCAGACCTACAGGGAACACTGAATCTTGCTTT. This codes for CASRPTGNTESCF.

This clonotype showed up many times. J is TRBJ1-3 and V is TRBV7-4; possible D gene TRBD1, 6 bases. The germline V and J ends were trimmed by 3 bases and 0 bases, with 24 bases remaining between them. This CDR3 comprises 20 residues. Germline V gene lookup returns CDR1 SGHVT and CDR2 SQSDAQ. CDR3 residues: CASSFPTDLRDTGSGNTIYF. The CDR3 DNA reads TGTGCCAGCAGCTTCCCCACCGACCTCCGGGACACAGGCTCTGGAAACACCATATATTTT.

This rearrangement joins TRBV28 to TRBJ1-1; 7 bases align to TRBD1. This CDR3 has 16 residues. Trimming at V came to 6 bases and at J to 3 bases, leaving 13 bases not matched to a gene. From germline, CDR1 is MDHEN and CDR2 SYDVKM. Here the CDR3 DNA reads TGTGCCAGCAGAGACAGGGCACGGATGAAGGACACTGAAGCTTTCTTT. Protein product: CASRDRARMKDTEAFF. The whole variable domain, filled in from reference TRBV28 and TRBJ1-1, reads DVKVTQSSRYLVKRTGEKVFLECVQDMDHENMFWYRQDPGLGLRLIYFSYDVKMKEKGDIPEGYSVSREKKERFSLILESASTNQTSMYLCASRDRARMKDTEAFFGQGTRLTVV.

The V and J genes are TRBV28 and TRBJ2-1; the D is unclear. Per germline, CDR1 MDHEN and CDR2 SYDVKM. V was clipped by 5 bases and J by 0 bases, with 14 bases between them. There are 16 residues in the CDR3. CDR3 sequence (DNA): TGTGCCAGCAGTCCCGACGCCTTAAGCTCCTACAATGAGCAGTTCTTC. This sequence encodes CASSPDALSSYNEQFF. Based on the CDR3 plus reference TRBV28 and TRBJ2-1, the full variable domain is DVKVTQSSRYLVKRTGEKVFLECVQDMDHENMFWYRQDPGLGLRLIYFSYDVKMKEKGDIPEGYSVSREKKERFSLILESASTNQTSMYLCASSPDALSSYNEQFFGPGTRLTVL.

This chain's CDR3 is CASSGGAGVVHGELFF. In nucleotides, the CDR3 is TGTGCCAGCAGTGGAGGAGCGGGAGTGGTTCACGGGGAGCTGTTTTTT. J is TRBJ2-2 and V is TRBV12-3 or TRBV12-4; 8 nucleotides line up with TRBD2. The CDR3 loop spans 16 amino acids. V was clipped by 5 bases and J by 7 bases; unmatched bases: 12.

With respect to this clonotype: Its ends do not fully match the called genes, so a read error is possible. The V call is TRBV4-1, the J call TRBJ1-2, with D possibly matching TRBD1 (5 bases). The CDR3 loop spans 14 amino acids. Germline assignment: CDR1 MGHRA and CDR2 YSYEKL. CDR3 DNA: TGCTCCAGCAGCCAAGATGAGGGGAACTATGGCTACACCTTC. This encodes CSSSQDEGNYGYTF.

This chain joins TRBV7-2 and TRBJ1-1; D remains unclear. The length of the CDR3 is 13 residues. V was shortened by 2 bases and J by 1 base, with 5 bases between the two germline ends. Germline V gene sequence: CDR1 SGHTA, CDR2 FQGNSA. CDR3 nucleotides: TGTGCCAGCAGCTTAATCTGGAACACTGAAGCTTTCTTT. Protein product: CASSLIWNTEAFF.

The chain couples TRBV28 to TRBJ2-1, with TRBD2 identical over 8 bases. The V gene's germline CDR1 is MDHEN and CDR2 SYDVKM. CDR3 length: 17 amino acids. With V trimmed by 5 bases and J by 4 bases, 13 bases remained unmatched. CDR3 DNA: TGTGCCAGCAGTCCCTCTAGCGGGTGGAGGGCATACAATGAGCAGTTCTTC. Translated: CASSPSSGWRAYNEQFF.

At least ten counts were recorded for this clonotype. The chain is built from TRBV7-2 and TRBJ2-7; D perhaps matches TRBD2 (7 bases). Trimming shortened V by 1 base and J by 0 bases, and 10 bases separated the two germline ends. CDR3 length: 15 residues. Germline V gene sequence: CDR1 SGHTA, CDR2 FQGNSA. CDR3 region: CASSLVRGASYEQYF. The CDR3 nucleotides are TGTGCCAGCAGCTTAGTCCGGGGGGCCTCCTACGAGCAGTACTTC.